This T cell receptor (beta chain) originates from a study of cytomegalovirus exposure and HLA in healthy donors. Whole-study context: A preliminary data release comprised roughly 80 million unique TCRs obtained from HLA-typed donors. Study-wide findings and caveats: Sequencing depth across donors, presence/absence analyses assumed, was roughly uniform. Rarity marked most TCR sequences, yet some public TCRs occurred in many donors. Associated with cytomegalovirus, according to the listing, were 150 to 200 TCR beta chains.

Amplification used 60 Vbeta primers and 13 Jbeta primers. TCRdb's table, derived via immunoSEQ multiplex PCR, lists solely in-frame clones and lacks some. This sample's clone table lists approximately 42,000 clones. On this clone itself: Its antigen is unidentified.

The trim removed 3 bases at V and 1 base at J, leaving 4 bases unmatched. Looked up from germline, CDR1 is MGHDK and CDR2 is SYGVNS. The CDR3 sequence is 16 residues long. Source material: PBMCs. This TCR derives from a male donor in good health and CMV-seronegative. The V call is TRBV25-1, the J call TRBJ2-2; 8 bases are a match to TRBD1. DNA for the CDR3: TGTGCCAGCAGTGATGAAGGACAGGGGAACACCGGGGAGCTGTTTTTT. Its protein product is CASSDEGQGNTGELFF. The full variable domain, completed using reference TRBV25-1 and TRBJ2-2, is EADIYQTPRYLVIGTGKKITLECSQTMGHDKMYWYQQDPGMELHLIHYSYGVNSTEKGDLSSESTVSRIRTEHFPLTLESARPSHTSQYLCASSDEGQGNTGELFFGEGSRLTVL.